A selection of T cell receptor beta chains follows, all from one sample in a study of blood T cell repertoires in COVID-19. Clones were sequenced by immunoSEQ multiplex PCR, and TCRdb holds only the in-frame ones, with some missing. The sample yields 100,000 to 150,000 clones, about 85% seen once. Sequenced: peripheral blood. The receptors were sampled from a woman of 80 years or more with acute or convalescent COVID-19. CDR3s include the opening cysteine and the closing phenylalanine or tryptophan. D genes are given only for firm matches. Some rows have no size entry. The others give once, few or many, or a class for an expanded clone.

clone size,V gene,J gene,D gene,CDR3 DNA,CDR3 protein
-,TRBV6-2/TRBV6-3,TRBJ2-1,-,TGTGCCAGCAGTTTAAACTACAATGAGCAGTTCTTC,CASSLNYNEQFF
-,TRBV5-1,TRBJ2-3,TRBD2,TGCGCCAGCAGCTTAACCCCTTTTGAAGCGGGGCTCGCCGATACGCAGTATTTT,CASSLTPFEAGLADTQYF
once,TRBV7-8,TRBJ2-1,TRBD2,TGTGCCAGCAGCCGACTAGCGGGGGGTTACAATGAGCAGTTCTTC,CASSRLAGGYNEQFF
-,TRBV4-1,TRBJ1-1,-,TGCGCCAGCAGCCAAGATAGAGGGGGGGCGCGGAACACTGAAGCTTTCTTT,CASSQDRGGARNTEAFF
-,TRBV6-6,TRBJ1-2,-,TGTGCCAGCAGTTACGGACAAGACTATGGCTACACCTTC,CASSYGQDYGYTF
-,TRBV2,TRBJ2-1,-,TGTGCCAGCAGAGCCCAGGGACTCAATGAGCAGTTCTTC,CASRAQGLNEQFF
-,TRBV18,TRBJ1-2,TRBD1,TGTGCCAGTTCCGGGACAGCCTACGACTATGGCTACACCTTC,CASSGTAYDYGYTF
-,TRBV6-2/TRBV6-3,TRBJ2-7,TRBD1,TGTGCCAGCAGTTACTTTGACAGGGACGGCGAGCAGTACTTC,CASSYFDRDGEQYF
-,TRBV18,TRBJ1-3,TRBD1,TGTGCCAGCTCACCATTACGAGGTACAGGGGATTCTGGAAACACCATATATTTT,CASSPLRGTGDSGNTIYF
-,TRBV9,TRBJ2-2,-,TGTGCCAGCAGCACCTCCGGGGGGAACACCGGGGAGCTGTTTTTT,CASSTSGGNTGELFF
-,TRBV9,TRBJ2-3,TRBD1,TGTGCCAGCAGCGTCGGGACAGGGGGTACAGATACGCAGTATTTT,CASSVGTGGTDTQYF
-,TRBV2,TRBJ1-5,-,TGTGCCAGCAGTGAGCCACTGGGAGGAACTTCAAGCAATCAGCCCCAGCATTTT,CASSEPLGGTSSNQPQHF
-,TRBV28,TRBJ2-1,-,TGTGCCAGCTGTTTTTCCCTTGGGCATGAGCAGTTCTTC,CASCFSLGHEQFF
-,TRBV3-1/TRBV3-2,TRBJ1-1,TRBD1,TGTGCCAGCAGCCAAAGGGGGCCCGCTGAAGCTTTCTTT,CASSQRGPAEAFF
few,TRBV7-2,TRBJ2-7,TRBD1,TGTGCCAGCAGCTTAGGACAGGGTGTCGCCCAGTACTTC,CASSLGQGVAQYF
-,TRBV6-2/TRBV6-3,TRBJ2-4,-,TGTGCCAGCAGTTACAGGGGGAAAAACATTCAGTACTTC,CASSYRGKNIQYF
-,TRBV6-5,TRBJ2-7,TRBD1,TGTGCCAGCAGTTTACAGGGGTTCGACGAGCAGTACTTC,CASSLQGFDEQYF
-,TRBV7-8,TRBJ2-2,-,TGTGCCAGCAGCTTAGGTTCTACCGGGGAGCTGTTTTTT,CASSLGSTGELFF
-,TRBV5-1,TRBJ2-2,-,TGCGCCAGCAGCTTAAATACAGGGTGGGCCGGGGAGCTGTTTTTT,CASSLNTGWAGELFF
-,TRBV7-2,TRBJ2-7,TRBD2,TGTGCCAGCAGCCTGGCGACGGGGGGGTATTACGAGCAGTACTTC,CASSLATGGYYEQYF
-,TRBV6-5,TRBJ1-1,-,TGTGCCAGCAGTTACTCGACCGGGGGTTGGGACACTGAAGCTTTCTTT,CASSYSTGGWDTEAFF
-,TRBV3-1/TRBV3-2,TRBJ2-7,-,TGTGCCAGCAGCCAAGATAAGAAGAAGGCCCGAGGGTCTGACCACGAGCAGTACTTC,CASSQDKKKARGSDHEQYF
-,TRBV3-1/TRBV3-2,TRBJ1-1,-,TGTGCCAGCAGCCAAACAATGAACACTGAAGCTTTCTTT,CASSQTMNTEAFF
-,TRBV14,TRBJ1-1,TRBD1,TGTGCCAGCAGCCGCGGACAGGGAGCATGGAACACTGAAGCTTTCTTT,CASSRGQGAWNTEAFF
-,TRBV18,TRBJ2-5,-,TGTGCCAGCTCACCCGACAACAAAGAGACCCAGTACTTC,CASSPDNKETQYF
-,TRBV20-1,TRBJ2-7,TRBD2,TGCAGTGCTAGTAGGGGGCTAGCGGGGGGATCCTACGAGCAGTACTTC,CSASRGLAGGSYEQYF
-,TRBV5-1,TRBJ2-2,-,TGCGCCAGCAGCATTAGGGGTCCGGTCACCGGGGAGCTGTTTTTT,CASSIRGPVTGELFF
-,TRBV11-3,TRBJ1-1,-,TGTGCCAGCAGCTTAGATGGGGGGACTGAAGCTTTCTTT,CASSLDGGTEAFF
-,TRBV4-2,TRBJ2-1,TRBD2,TGTGCCAGCAGCCGCCGGTCGGGGGGGCCCGAAGATGAGCAGTTCTTC,CASSRRSGGPEDEQFF
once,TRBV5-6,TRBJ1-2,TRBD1,TGTGCCAGCAGCCCGGAGGGGACAGGCGGCTACACCTTC,CASSPEGTGGYTF
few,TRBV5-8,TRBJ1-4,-,TGTGCCAGCAGCTCGCGGGGGATAAGTGAAAAACTGTTTTTT,CASSSRGISEKLFF
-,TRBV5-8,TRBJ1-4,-,TGTGCCAGCAGCTTGTACGCAGGAGAAAAACTGTTTTTT,CASSLYAGEKLFF
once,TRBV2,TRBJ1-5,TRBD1,TGTGCCAGCAGTGCCGGGACAGGGGATCAGCCCCAGCATTTT,CASSAGTGDQPQHF
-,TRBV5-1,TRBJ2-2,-,TGCGCCAGCAGCTTGGGACAGGCCACCGGGGAGCTGTTTTTT,CASSLGQATGELFF
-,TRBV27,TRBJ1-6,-,TGTGCCAGCAGTTTACATCTCGGGGGGAGTTCACCCCTCCACTTT,CASSLHLGGSSPLHF
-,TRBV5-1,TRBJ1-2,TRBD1,TGCGCCAGCAGCTTGGGAGGGACAGGGGGTAACTATGGCTACACCTTC,CASSLGGTGGNYGYTF
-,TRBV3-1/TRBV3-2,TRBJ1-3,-,TGTGCCAGCAGCCAAGGAGCGTACTCCGCTCTTCAAACCATATATTTT,CASSQGAYSALQTIYF
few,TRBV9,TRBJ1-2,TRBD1,TGTGCCAGCAGCGTAGGACAGGGGGCGCAGATCTATGGCTACACCTTC,CASSVGQGAQIYGYTF